This entry describes one T cell receptor (beta chain). Antigen specificity is unknown. An end of the junction does not agree with germline; a read error may underlie this. Germline CDR1 and CDR2: SNHLY and FYNNEI. The CDR3 contains 18 residues. The sample belongs to a study of identical twins. Study-wide results and limits: Out-of-frame TCR alpha sharing in monozygotic twins exceeded recombination model predictions.

Template switching added a universal primer binding site, and final cDNA carried unique molecular identifiers. One entry per CDR3 protein, called by TCRdb with MiXCR from the 5' RACE reads. Among a few hundred thousand distinct CDR3 sequences listed, 9% to 10% were seen once. Separately, the same data were catalogued under a study of yellow fever vaccine responses in identical twins.

V gene TRBV2 combines with J gene TRBJ2-2; 8 bases fit TRBD1. Sequenced input: PBMCs. This clonotype was sampled from a woman aged 18-29 years in good health. The CDR3 DNA reads TGTGCCCGCAGTTCTCGCAGAACCGGGACAGGAGAGACCGGGGAGCTGTTTTTT. It translates to CARSSRRTGTGETGELFF.